The T cell receptor (beta chain) described here comes from a study of radiation and T cells in renal cell carcinoma. This clone was counted a few times. Clones were read by immunoSEQ multiplex PCR, and TCRdb kept only the in-frame ones, dropping some. The sample has 60,000 to 75,000 clones; about 74% are singletons. Time point specified: blood 4 weeks post-SBRT, at nephrectomy. Noted treatment: 15 Gy SBRT to primary tumor, nephrectomy 4 weeks later. Nephrectomy followed 15 Gy stereotactic body radiation by 4 weeks. Blood was sampled at baseline, 2 weeks and 4 weeks after SBRT. This TCR was recovered from a man in his sixties with renal cell carcinoma. The sample was blood, taken from a patient whose treatment included radiotherapy and nephrectomy.

CDR3 in amino acids: CSVGQGSSYEQYF. The CDR3 nucleotides are TGCAGCGTTGGACAGGGGAGCTCCTACGAGCAGTACTTC. This chain links TRBV29-1 with TRBJ2-7; 8 bases are shared with TRBD1. V shed 4 bases, J shed 0 bases, and the junction held 2 bases outside the gene matches. The CDR3 covers 13 residues. The V gene's germline CDR1 is SQVTM and CDR2 ANQGSEA.